This T cell receptor beta chain came from a study of blood T cell repertoires in COVID-19. Study information: PBMCs, B-cell-depleted T cells, or T cells provided the cDNA or gDNA that made up the material.

Per the original data handling: Nucleated cell number was recorded as an estimate derived from reference gene primer amplification. Profiling relied on immunoSEQ multiplex PCR, and the TCRdb table lists in-frame clones only, not all of them. The V and J calls and clone size were taken over from that table, and D and trimming were inferred from the DNA. The sample has around 200,000 clones; 80% to 90% are singletons. CDR1 and CDR2 from the germline V gene are MNHEY and SMNVEV (reference sequence). The V gene end was trimmed by 4 bases and the J gene end by 3 bases; junction bases not matched to a gene: 5. This CDR3 has 15 amino acids.

This sequence joins TRBV27 and TRBJ1-5; 8 positions match TRBD1. The sequence came from a man aged 35 to 55 with active or convalescent COVID-19. Sequencing was done on a sample of peripheral blood. The CDR3 sequence: CASSYGQGDNQPQHF. The CDR3 DNA follows: TGTGCCAGCAGTTATGGACAGGGAGACAATCAGCCCCAGCATTTT.